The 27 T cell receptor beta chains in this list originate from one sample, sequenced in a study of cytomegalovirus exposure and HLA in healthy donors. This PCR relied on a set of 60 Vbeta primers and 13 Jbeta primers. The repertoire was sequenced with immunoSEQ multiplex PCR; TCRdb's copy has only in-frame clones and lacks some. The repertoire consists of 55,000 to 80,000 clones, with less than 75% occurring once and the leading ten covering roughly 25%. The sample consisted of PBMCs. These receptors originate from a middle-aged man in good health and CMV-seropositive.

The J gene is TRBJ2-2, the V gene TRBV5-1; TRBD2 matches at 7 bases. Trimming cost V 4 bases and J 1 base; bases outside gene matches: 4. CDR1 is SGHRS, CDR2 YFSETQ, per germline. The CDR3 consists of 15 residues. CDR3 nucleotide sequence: TGCGCCAGCAGCCTAGCTAGCGGGAACACCGGGGAGCTGTTTTTT. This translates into CASSLASGNTGELFF.

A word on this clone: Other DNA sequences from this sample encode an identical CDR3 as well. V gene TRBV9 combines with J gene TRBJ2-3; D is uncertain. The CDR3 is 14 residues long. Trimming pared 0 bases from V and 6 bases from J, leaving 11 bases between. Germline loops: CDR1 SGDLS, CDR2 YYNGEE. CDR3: CASSVEGGSDTQYF. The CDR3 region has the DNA TGTGCCAGCAGCGTAGAAGGCGGTTCGGATACGCAGTATTTT.

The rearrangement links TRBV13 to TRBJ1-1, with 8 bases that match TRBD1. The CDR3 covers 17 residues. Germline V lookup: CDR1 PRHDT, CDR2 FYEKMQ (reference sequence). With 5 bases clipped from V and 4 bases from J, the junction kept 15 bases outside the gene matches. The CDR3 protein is CASSHAIGDRGPTEAFF. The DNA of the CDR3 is TGTGCCAGCAGCCACGCCATTGGAGACAGGGGCCCCACTGAAGCTTTCTTT.

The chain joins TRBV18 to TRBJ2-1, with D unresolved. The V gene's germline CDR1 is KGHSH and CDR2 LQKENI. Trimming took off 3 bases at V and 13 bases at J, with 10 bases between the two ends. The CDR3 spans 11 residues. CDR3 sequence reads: CASSPEDLQFF. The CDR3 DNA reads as TGTGCCAGCTCACCCGAGGATCTCCAGTTCTTC.

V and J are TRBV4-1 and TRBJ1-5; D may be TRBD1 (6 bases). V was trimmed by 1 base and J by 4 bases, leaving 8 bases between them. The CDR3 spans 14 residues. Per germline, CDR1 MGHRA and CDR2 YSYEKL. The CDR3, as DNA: TGCGCCAGCAGCCAAGTCAGGGGTAATCAGCCCCAGCATTTT. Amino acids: CASSQVRGNQPQHF.

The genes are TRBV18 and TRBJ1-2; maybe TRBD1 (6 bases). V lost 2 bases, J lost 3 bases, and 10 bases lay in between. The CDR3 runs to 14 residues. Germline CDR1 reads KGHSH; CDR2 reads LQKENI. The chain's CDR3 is CASSPGRGDYGYTF. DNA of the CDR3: TGTGCCAGCTCACCAGGCAGGGGTGACTATGGCTACACCTTC.

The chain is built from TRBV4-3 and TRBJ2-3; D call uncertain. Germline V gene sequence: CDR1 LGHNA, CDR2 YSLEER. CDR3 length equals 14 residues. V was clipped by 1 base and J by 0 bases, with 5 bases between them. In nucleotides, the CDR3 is TGCGCCAGCAGCCAAGGGCAGAGCACAGATACGCAGTATTTT. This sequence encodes CASSQGQSTDTQYF.

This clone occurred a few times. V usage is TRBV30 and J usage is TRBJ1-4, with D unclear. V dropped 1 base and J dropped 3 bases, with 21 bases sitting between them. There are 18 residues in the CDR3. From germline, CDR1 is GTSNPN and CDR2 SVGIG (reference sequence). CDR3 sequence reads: CAWSAVTLGVTANEKLFF. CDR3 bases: TGTGCCTGGAGTGCCGTGACCCTAGGCGTAACCGCTAATGAAAAACTGTTTTTT.

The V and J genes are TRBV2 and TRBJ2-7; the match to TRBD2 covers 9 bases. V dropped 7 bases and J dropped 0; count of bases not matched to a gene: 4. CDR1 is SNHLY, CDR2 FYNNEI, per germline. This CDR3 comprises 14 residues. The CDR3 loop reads CASKLAGDSYEQYF. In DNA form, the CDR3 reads TGTGCCAGCAAATTAGCGGGAGACTCCTACGAGCAGTACTTC.

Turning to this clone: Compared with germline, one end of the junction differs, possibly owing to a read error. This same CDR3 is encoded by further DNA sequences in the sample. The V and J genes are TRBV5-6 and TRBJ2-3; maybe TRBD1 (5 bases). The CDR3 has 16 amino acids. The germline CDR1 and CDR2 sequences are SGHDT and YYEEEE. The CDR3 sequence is CASSSSDRSYTDTQYF. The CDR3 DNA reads TGTGCCAGCAGCTCCTCCGACAGAAGTTACACAGATACGCAGTACTTT.

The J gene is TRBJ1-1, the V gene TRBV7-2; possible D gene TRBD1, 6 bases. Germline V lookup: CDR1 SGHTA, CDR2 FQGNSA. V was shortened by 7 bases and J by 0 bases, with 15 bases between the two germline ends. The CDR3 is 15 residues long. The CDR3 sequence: CASNHHREVNTEAFF. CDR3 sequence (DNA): TGTGCCAGCAACCATCACAGGGAAGTGAACACTGAAGCTTTCTTT.

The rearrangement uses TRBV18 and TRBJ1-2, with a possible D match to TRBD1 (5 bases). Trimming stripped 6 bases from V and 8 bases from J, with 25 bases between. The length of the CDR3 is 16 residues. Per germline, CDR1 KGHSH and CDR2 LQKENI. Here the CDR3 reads CASSRSISGGDGGYTF. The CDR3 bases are TGTGCCAGCTCCCGTAGCATCAGTGGAGGGGATGGCGGCTACACCTTC. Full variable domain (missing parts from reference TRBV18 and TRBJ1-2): NAGVMQNPRHLVRRRGQEARLRCSPMKGHSHVYWYRQLPEEGLKFMVYLQKENIIDESGMPKERFSAEFPKEGPSILRIQQVVRGDSAAYFCASSRSISGGDGGYTFGSGTRLTVV.

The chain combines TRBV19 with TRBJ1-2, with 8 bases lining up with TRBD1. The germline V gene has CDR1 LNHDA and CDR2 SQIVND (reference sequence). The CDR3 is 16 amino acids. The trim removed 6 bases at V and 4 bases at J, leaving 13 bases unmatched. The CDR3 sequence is CASSTSSGGTLYGYTF. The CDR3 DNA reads TGTGCCAGTAGCACTTCCTCAGGGGGCACCCTCTATGGCTACACCTTC.

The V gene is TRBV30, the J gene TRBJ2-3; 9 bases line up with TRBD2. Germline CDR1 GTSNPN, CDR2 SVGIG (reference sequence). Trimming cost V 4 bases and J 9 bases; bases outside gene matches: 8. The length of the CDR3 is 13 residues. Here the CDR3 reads CAWNLGTSRTQYF. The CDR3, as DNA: TGTGCCTGGAACCTAGGGACTAGCCGAACGCAGTATTTT.

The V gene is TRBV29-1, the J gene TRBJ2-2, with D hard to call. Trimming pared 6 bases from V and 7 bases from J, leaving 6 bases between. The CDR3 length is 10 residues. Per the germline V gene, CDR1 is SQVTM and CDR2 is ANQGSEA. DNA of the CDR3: TGCAGCGTCCTAGACGGGGAGCTGTTTTTT. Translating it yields CSVLDGELFF.

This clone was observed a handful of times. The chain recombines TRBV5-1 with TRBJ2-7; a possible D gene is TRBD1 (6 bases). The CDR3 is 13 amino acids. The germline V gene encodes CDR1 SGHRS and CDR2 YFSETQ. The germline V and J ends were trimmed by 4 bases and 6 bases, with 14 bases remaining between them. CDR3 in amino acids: CASSPNRVGEQYF. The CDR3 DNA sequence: TGCGCCAGCAGCCCGAACAGGGTGGGCGAGCAGTACTTC.

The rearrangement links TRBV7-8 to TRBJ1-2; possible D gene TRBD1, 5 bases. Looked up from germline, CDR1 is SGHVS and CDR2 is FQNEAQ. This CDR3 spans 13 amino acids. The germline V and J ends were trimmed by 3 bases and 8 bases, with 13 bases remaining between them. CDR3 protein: CASSLGGRWGYTF. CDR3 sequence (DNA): TGTGCCAGCAGCTTGGGGGGGAGATGGGGCTACACCTTC.

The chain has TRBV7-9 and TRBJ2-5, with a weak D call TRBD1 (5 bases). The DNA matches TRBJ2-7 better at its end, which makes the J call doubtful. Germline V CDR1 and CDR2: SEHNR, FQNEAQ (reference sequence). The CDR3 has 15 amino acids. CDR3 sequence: CASSLRTTISYEQYF. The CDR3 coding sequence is TGTGCCAGCAGCTTAAGGACAACGATCTCCTACGAGCAGTACTTC.

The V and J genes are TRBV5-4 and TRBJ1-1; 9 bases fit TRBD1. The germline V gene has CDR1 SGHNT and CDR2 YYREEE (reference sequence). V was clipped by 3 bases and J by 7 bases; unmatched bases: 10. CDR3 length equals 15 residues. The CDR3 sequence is CASSSGGTGFGEAFF. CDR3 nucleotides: TGTGCCAGCAGCTCGGGGGGGACAGGGTTTGGTGAAGCTTTCTTT.

The CDR3 reads CASSDTGKRDEQYF. DNA for the CDR3: TGTGCCAGCAGTGACACAGGGAAAAGGGACGAGCAGTACTTC. The rearrangement links TRBV2 to TRBJ2-7, with D possibly TRBD1 on 6 matching bases. Trimming pared 3 bases from V and 5 bases from J, leaving 14 bases between. The CDR3 totals 14 residues. CDR1 SNHLY and CDR2 FYNNEI come from the germline V gene.

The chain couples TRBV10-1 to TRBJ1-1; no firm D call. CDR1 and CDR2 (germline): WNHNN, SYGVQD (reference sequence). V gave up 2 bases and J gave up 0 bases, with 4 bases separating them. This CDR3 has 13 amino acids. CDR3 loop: CASSETMNTEAFF. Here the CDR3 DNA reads TGCGCCAGCAGTGAGACAATGAACACTGAAGCTTTCTTT.

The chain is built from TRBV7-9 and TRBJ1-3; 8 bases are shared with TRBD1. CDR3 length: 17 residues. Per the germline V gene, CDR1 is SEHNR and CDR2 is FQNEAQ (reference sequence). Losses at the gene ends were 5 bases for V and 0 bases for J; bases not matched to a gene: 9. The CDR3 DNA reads TGTGCCAGCAGCCGATTGACAGGGGAGGGCTCTGGAAACACCATATATTTT. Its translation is CASSRLTGEGSGNTIYF.

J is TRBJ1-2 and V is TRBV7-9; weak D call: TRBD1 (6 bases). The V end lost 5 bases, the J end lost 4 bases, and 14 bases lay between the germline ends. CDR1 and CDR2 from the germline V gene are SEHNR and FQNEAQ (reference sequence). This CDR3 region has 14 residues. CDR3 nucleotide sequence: TGTGCCAGCAGCCCTGGGGAGGGGGGCTATGGCTACACCTTC. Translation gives CASSPGEGGYGYTF. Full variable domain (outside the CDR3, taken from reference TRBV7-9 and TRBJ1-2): DTGVSQNPRHKITKRGQNVTFRCDPISEHNRLYWYRQTLGQGPEFLTYFQNEAQLEKSRLLSDRFSAERPKGSFSTLEIQRTEQGDSAMYLCASSPGEGGYGYTFGSGTRLTVV.

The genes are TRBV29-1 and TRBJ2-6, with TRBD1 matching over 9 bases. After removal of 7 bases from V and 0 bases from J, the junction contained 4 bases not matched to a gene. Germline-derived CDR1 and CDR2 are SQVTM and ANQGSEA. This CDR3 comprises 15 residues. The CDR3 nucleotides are TGCAGCGGGACAGGGGTCTTCTCTGGGGCCAACGTCCTGACTTTC. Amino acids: CSGTGVFSGANVLTF.

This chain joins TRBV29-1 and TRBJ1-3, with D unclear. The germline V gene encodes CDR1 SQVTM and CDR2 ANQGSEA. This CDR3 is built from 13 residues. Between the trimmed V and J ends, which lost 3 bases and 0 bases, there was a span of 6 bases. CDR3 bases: TGCAGCGTTGAGGGCCGCTCTGGAAACACCATATATTTT. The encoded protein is CSVEGRSGNTIYF.

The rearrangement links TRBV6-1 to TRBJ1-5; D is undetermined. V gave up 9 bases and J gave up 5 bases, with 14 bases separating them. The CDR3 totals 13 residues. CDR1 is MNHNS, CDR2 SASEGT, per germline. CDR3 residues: CASTLGVDQPQHF. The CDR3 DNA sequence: TGTGCCAGTACCTTGGGAGTAGATCAGCCCCAGCATTTT.

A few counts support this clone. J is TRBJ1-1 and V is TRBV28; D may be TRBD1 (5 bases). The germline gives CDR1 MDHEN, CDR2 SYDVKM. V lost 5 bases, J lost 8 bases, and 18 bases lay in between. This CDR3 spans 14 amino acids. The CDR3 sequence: CASSPPRGGTEAFF. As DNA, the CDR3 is TGTGCCAGCAGTCCCCCGCGGGGTGGGACCGAAGCTTTCTTT.